This T cell receptor beta chain was captured in a study of preoperative IRX-2 immunotherapy in early breast cancer. Noted treatment: preoperative locoregional IRX-2 cytokine immunotherapy. This phase Ib study tested locoregional IRX-2 cytokine immunotherapy given before surgery. The protocol was immunoSEQ multiplex PCR, while the TCRdb copy is restricted to in-frame clones and leaves out a portion. The sample carries 90,000 to 100,000 clones, roughly 85% recorded once. The CDR3 consists of 14 residues. CDR1 SGHNT and CDR2 YENEEA come from the germline V gene. Trimming pared 5 bases from V and 5 bases from J, leaving 15 bases between.

The gene calls are TRBV11-3 and TRBJ1-1; D unresolved. Sequencing used tumor tissue, obtained after IRX-2 immunotherapy. The sequence was collected from a human donor with breast cancer. CDR3 residues: CASSPEKGRTEAFF. The DNA for the CDR3 is TGTGCCAGCAGCCCCGAAAAAGGCCGAACTGAAGCTTTCTTT.